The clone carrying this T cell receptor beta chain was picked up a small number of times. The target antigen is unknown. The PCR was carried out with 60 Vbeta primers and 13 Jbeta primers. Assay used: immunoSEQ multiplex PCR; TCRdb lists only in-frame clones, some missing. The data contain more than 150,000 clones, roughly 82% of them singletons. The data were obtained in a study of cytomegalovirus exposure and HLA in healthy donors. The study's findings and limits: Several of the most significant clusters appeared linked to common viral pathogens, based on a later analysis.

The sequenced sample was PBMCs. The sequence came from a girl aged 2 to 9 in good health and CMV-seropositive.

CDR3 loop: CASSLDSSNTEAFF. CDR3 bases: TGTGCCAGCAGCTTGGACAGCTCGAACACTGAAGCTTTCTTT. The rearrangement joins TRBV5-6 to TRBJ1-1; no firm D call. The CDR3 consists of 14 residues. Germline V gene lookup returns CDR1 SGHDT and CDR2 YYEEEE. Trimming shortened V by 0 bases and J by 1 base, and 7 bases separated the two germline ends.